At least ten counts were recorded for the clone carrying this T cell receptor beta chain. Its matching antigen is unknown. The CDR3 extends over 14 amino acids. The V segment lost 6 bases and the J segment 4 bases; nucleotides outside the gene matches: 4. Germline CDR1 SQVTM, CDR2 ANQGSEA. The data derive from a study of naive and memory T cell subsets. Alpha and beta constant region primers primed reverse transcription for blood and skin samples. Four PCR rounds used nested alpha and beta constant region primers plus the SP2 primer. Each CDR3 protein gets one entry after TCRdb re-called the 5' RACE reads with MiXCR. The table records over 20,000 distinct CDR3 sequences, under 30% of them present only once. Study results and limitations: Potentially, T cell activation and differentiation skew this RNA-based measurement.

RNA was extracted from under 3 ml of whole blood of healthy adults. Cells were not sorted; total RNA input targeted about 1 to 1000 ng. The chain combines TRBV29-1 with TRBJ2-3; TRBD2 aligns across 13 bases. The clonotype comes from a female donor in good health. In nucleotides, the CDR3 is TGCAGCGTCGTTGGACTAGCGGGAGCAGATACGCAGTATTTT. As protein: CSVVGLAGADTQYF.